A single sample gave rise to the 24 T cell receptor beta chains below, sequenced in a study of shared clonotypes between healthy human individuals. Naive CD8 populations comprised CD45RO-negative cells positively selected for CCR7, excluding terminally differentiated effector memory CD45RA+ cells. Measured with immunoSEQ multiplex PCR; TCRdb has only the in-frame clones, and not every one. The sample comprises under 2,000,000 clones, about 95% of which are singletons, and around 1.2% rests with the top ten. Input material: naive CD8+ T cells sorted from blood. The receptors originated from a man aged 18 to 29 in good health.

On this clone: Additional DNA sequences in this sample encode the identical CDR3. The genes are TRBV5-6 and TRBJ2-7, with D possibly matching TRBD1 (5 bases). The CDR3 covers 14 residues. The germline V and J ends were trimmed by 0 bases and 2 bases, with 9 bases remaining between them. Germline lookup yields CDR1 SGHDT and CDR2 YYEEEE. CDR3 amino acids: CASSLADSPYEQYF. CDR3 DNA sequence: TGTGCCAGCAGCTTGGCCGACAGCCCCTACGAGCAGTACTTC. Full variable domain (outside the CDR3, taken from reference TRBV5-6 and TRBJ2-7): DAGVTQSPTHLIKTRGQQVTLRCSPKSGHDTVSWYQQALGQGPQFIFQYYEEEERQRGNFPDRFSGHQFPNYSSELNVNALLLGDSALYLCASSLADSPYEQYFGPGTRLTVT.

The V and J genes are TRBV19 and TRBJ2-1; D gene ambiguous. Germline V gene lookup returns CDR1 LNHDA and CDR2 SQIVND (reference sequence). This CDR3 has 14 residues. V was cut by 4 bases and J by 0 bases, with 7 bases left in between. CDR3 in DNA: TGTGCCAGTAGTAGCGCTAGCTCCTACAATGAGCAGTTCTTC. This codes for CASSSASSYNEQFF.

The chain uses TRBV7-8 and TRBJ2-1, with D perhaps TRBD2 (6 bases). Per germline, CDR1 SGHVS and CDR2 FQNEAQ. Trimming pared 11 bases from V and 3 bases from J, leaving 11 bases between. The CDR3 sequence is 12 residues long. The CDR3: CACGGSYNEQFF. The CDR3, as DNA: TGTGCCTGTGGAGGGAGCTACAATGAGCAGTTCTTC.

The genes are TRBV13 and TRBJ2-2; TRBD1 matches at 9 bases. Germline CDR1 reads PRHDT; CDR2 reads FYEKMQ (reference sequence). The CDR3 spans 14 residues. The V gene end was trimmed by 8 bases and the J gene end by 3 bases; junction bases not matched to a gene: 4. CDR3 sequence (DNA): TGTGCCAGCGGCTGGACAGGGGACACCGGGGAGCTGTTTTTT. Its protein product is CASGWTGDTGELFF. The full variable domain, completed using reference TRBV13 and TRBJ2-2, is AAGVIQSPRHLIKEKRETATLKCYPIPRHDTVYWYQQGPGQDPQFLISFYEKMQSDKGSIPDRFSAQQFSDYHSELNMSSLELGDSALYFCASGWTGDTGELFFGEGSRLTVL.

Note on this clone: Other DNA sequences in this specimen translate into the identical CDR3. The V gene is TRBV15, the J gene TRBJ1-5; D possibly corresponds to TRBD1 (6 bases). This CDR3 spans 15 amino acids. The germline V gene has CDR1 LNHNV and CDR2 YYDKDF (reference sequence). Trimming left V 0 bases short and J 1 base short, with 7 bases between. This chain's CDR3 is CATSRDRGSNQPQHF. The CDR3 nucleotides read TGTGCCACCAGCAGAGACAGGGGAAGCAATCAGCCCCAGCATTTT.

The chain links TRBV4-1 to TRBJ1-1; perhaps TRBD1 as D (5 bases). The CDR3 is 14 residues long. Germline-derived CDR1 and CDR2 are MGHRA and YSYEKL. V was clipped by 1 base and J by 10 bases, with 16 bases between them. Here the CDR3 DNA reads TGCGCCAGCAGCCAAGTGAGTTTAGGGAGGGGAGCTTTCTTT. Amino acids: CASSQVSLGRGAFF.

The J gene is TRBJ2-1, the V gene TRBV27; D possibly corresponds to TRBD1 (6 bases). The germline V gene has CDR1 MNHEY and CDR2 SMNVEV (reference sequence). This CDR3 has 15 residues. V lost 2 bases and J 4 bases, leaving 12 bases between the germline ends. The CDR3, as DNA: TGTGCCAGCAGTTTAACGACAGGAGGTTACAATGAGCAGTTCTTC. This codes for CASSLTTGGYNEQFF.

The gene calls are TRBV4-3 and TRBJ2-3, with D possibly being TRBD2 (5 bases). V lost 4 bases and J lost 1, with 18 bases in between. Germline V gene lookup returns CDR1 LGHNA and CDR2 YSLEER. This CDR3 region has 17 residues. CDR3: CASSPAAAGIGTDTQYF. The CDR3 nucleotides are TGCGCCAGCAGCCCTGCGGCGGCCGGGATTGGCACAGATACGCAGTATTTT.

V and J are TRBV7-9 and TRBJ2-1, with D possibly TRBD2 on 5 matching bases. V lost 5 bases to trimming and J lost 4 bases, with 12 bases between them. Germline lookup yields CDR1 SEHNR and CDR2 FQNEAQ (reference sequence). The CDR3 has 14 residues. The CDR3 sequence: CASSPLTGYNEQFF. CDR3 DNA sequence: TGTGCCAGCAGCCCCCTCACGGGGTACAATGAGCAGTTCTTC.

The J gene is TRBJ2-3, the V gene TRBV13; a possible D gene is TRBD1 (5 bases). V lost 5 bases and J 9 bases, leaving 15 bases between the germline ends. This CDR3 has 13 amino acids. Germline V gene lookup returns CDR1 PRHDT and CDR2 FYEKMQ (reference sequence). The CDR3 nucleotides are TGTGCCAGCAGCCGGCAGGGCTTGAACACGCAGTATTTT. Translation: CASSRQGLNTQYF. The variable domain in full, completed from reference TRBV13 and TRBJ2-3, reads AAGVIQSPRHLIKEKRETATLKCYPIPRHDTVYWYQQGPGQDPQFLISFYEKMQSDKGSIPDRFSAQQFSDYHSELNMSSLELGDSALYFCASSRQGLNTQYFGPGTRLTVL.

The chain employs TRBV5-6 and TRBJ2-1; D is unresolved. This CDR3 has 11 residues. Germline assignment: CDR1 SGHDT and CDR2 YYEEEE. Trimming removed 5 bases at V and 5 bases at J, with 5 bases between. CDR3 sequence: CASRTDNEQFF. In DNA form, the CDR3 reads TGTGCCAGCAGGACCGACAATGAGCAGTTCTTC.

This sequence joins TRBV4-1 and TRBJ2-7; D is undetermined. The CDR3 extends over 15 amino acids. Looked up from germline, CDR1 is MGHRA and CDR2 is YSYEKL. Between the trimmed V and J ends, which lost 4 bases and 1 base, there was a span of 14 bases. The CDR3 protein is CASSPGPLSSYEQYF. CDR3 sequence (DNA): TGCGCCAGCAGCCCTGGTCCACTGTCTTCCTACGAGCAGTACTTC.

The V and J genes are TRBV5-1 and TRBJ2-5; a possible D gene is TRBD2 (6 bases). Germline lookup yields CDR1 SGHRS and CDR2 YFSETQ. This CDR3 has 15 amino acids. V shed 6 bases and J shed 0 bases, with 15 bases lying between them. The CDR3 region has the DNA TGCGCCAGCATGGCAGCGGGCGGATACCAAGAGACCCAGTACTTC. Its protein product is CASMAAGGYQETQYF.

As for this clone: This sequence may be a read error, since a much larger clone differs from it by one base. Other DNA sequences in this sample translate to the same CDR3. The CDR3 loop is CASSEGYEQYF. The CDR3 DNA follows: TGCGCCAGCAGTGAGGGATACGAGCAGTACTTC. This sequence joins TRBV10-1 and TRBJ2-7; D gene unclear. Between the trimmed V and J ends, which lost 2 bases and 4 bases, there was a span of 3 bases. The CDR3 contains 11 residues. Germline lookup yields CDR1 WNHNN and CDR2 SYGVQD (reference sequence).

J is TRBJ2-3 and V is TRBV2; TRBD2 matches 9 bases. J was trimmed by 2 bases and V by 1 base; bases with no gene match: 4. This CDR3 contains 16 residues. The germline CDR1 and CDR2 sequences are SNHLY and FYNNEI. The CDR3 loop reads CASSEGAGGFTDTQYF. CDR3 DNA sequence: TGTGCCAGCAGTGAAGGGGCGGGAGGGTTCACAGATACGCAGTATTTT.

This clone showed up just once. The V gene is TRBV15, the J gene TRBJ1-2; 7 nucleotides match TRBD1. Trimming cost V 0 bases and J 8 bases; bases outside gene matches: 12. CDR3 length equals 16 residues. Germline V CDR1 and CDR2: LNHNV, YYDKDF (reference sequence). CDR3 nucleotide sequence: TGTGCCACCAGCAGAGAAATAAACGACAGGGTAAAGGGCTACACCTTC. Translated, it gives CATSREINDRVKGYTF.

Note on this clone: This specimen includes other DNA sequences encoding the same CDR3. The chain links TRBV5-1 to TRBJ1-4; D is possibly TRBD1 (5 bases). The CDR3 has 14 amino acids. Germline values: CDR1 SGHRS, CDR2 YFSETQ. V lost 4 bases and J 7 bases, leaving 14 bases between the germline ends. CDR3 in amino acids: CASSEGQISEKLFF. In DNA, the CDR3 is TGCGCCAGCAGCGAGGGGCAAATTTCTGAAAAACTGTTTTTT.

This clone was recorded once. The chain combines TRBV27 with TRBJ1-1, with 12 bases matching TRBD1. Germline V gives CDR1 MNHEY, CDR2 SMNVEV (reference sequence). The junction had 8 bases not matched to a gene; V was cut back by 5 bases and J by 1 base. This CDR3 region has 17 residues. The CDR3 loop is CASSTRDRGLGNTEAFF. CDR3 DNA sequence: TGTGCCAGCAGTACCCGGGACAGGGGGCTCGGGAACACTGAAGCTTTCTTT.

CDR3 nucleotide sequence: TGTGCCAGCAGCGTAAGGGCTAGCGGGGCCTATACGTACAATGAGCAGTTCTTC. Translation: CASSVRASGAYTYNEQFF. V gene TRBV9 combines with J gene TRBJ2-1, with TRBD2 identical over 9 bases. The CDR3 length is 18 residues. Unmatched junction bases numbered 12, after V lost 1 base and J lost 4 bases. The V gene's germline CDR1 is SGDLS and CDR2 YYNGEE.

About this clone itself: Other DNA sequences from this sample encode an identical CDR3 as well. The chain links TRBV28 to TRBJ1-1, with D unresolved. CDR1 and CDR2 (germline): MDHEN, SYDVKM. Trimming removed 3 bases at V and 5 bases at J, with 4 bases between. The CDR3 has 11 residues. CDR3 region: CASSFKTEAFF. DNA for the CDR3: TGTGCCAGCAGTTTTAAAACTGAAGCTTTCTTT.

This chain uses TRBV14 with TRBJ2-6; D not certain. Trimming left V 4 bases short and J 4 bases short, with 8 bases between. The germline gives CDR1 SGHDN, CDR2 FVKESK. This CDR3 contains 14 residues. The CDR3 here is CASSPWEGANVLTF. The CDR3 nucleotides read TGTGCCAGCAGCCCTTGGGAAGGGGCCAACGTCCTGACTTTC.

This clone was observed once. Here the CDR3 reads CASSSLGSGRSEQYF. CDR3 DNA sequence: TGTGCCAGCAGCTCCCTAGGCAGCGGGAGGTCCGAGCAGTACTTC. V gene TRBV13 combines with J gene TRBJ2-7; 9 bases are shared with TRBD2. V was pared by 4 bases and J by 6 bases, with 10 bases of the junction left unmatched. CDR3 size: 15 residues. Germline lookup yields CDR1 PRHDT and CDR2 FYEKMQ (reference sequence).

The gene calls are TRBV6-5 and TRBJ2-5; 11 bases map to TRBD2. The CDR3 runs to 16 residues. Trimming took 1 base from V and 3 from J; bases not matched to a gene: 4. CDR1 and CDR2 from the germline V gene are MNHEY and SVGAGI. The CDR3 nucleotides are TGTGCCAGCAGTTACTTTAGCGGGGGGGAGGAAGAGACCCAGTACTTC. Translating it yields CASSYFSGGEEETQYF.

The rearrangement joins TRBV7-2 to TRBJ2-1; 10 nucleotides agree with TRBD1. Germline CDR1 reads SGHTA; CDR2 reads FQGNSA. The CDR3 runs 15 residues. Trimming removed 2 bases from V and 9 bases from J; junction bases left unmatched: 7. Here the CDR3 reads CASSLIFGQGVEQFF. CDR3 sequence (DNA): TGTGCCAGCAGCTTAATTTTCGGACAGGGGGTTGAGCAGTTCTTC.